The clone carrying this T cell receptor (beta chain) was seen more than once but under ten times. The germline V gene encodes CDR1 SGHNT and CDR2 YYREEE (reference sequence). The V segment lost 4 bases and the J segment 2 bases; nucleotides outside the gene matches: 6. The CDR3 is 16 amino acids. This entry belongs to a study of cytomegalovirus exposure and HLA in healthy donors. Study in general: For the approximately 400 genotyped donors, 65% to 90% fell within the Caucasian-associated ancestry cluster.

This PCR relied on a set of 60 Vbeta primers and 13 Jbeta primers. Authors' processing steps: A later analysis tallied 65 million to 85 million unique TCR beta chains, about 12 million of them shared. The data were produced by immunoSEQ multiplex PCR, yet TCRdb's version contains in-frame clones alone and is incomplete. The DNA was the basis for D and trimming; V, J and clone size are from that table. Of fewer than 250,000 clones in the sample, roughly 83% are singletons; the top ten hold about 1.4%. This sequence was found in a girl aged 10 to 17 in good health and CMV-seronegative. This rearrangement joins TRBV5-4 to TRBJ2-2; 9 positions match TRBD1. Input material: PBMCs. CDR3 nucleotides: TGTGCCAGCAGCCATACAGGGGGCAGTAACACCGGGGAGCTGTTTTTT. This encodes CASSHTGGSNTGELFF.